This passage covers 24 T cell receptor beta chains from one sample sequenced in a study of breast tumors, draining lymph nodes, adjacent tissues. Each CDR3 protein is one row after TCRdb ran MiXCR on the multiplex PCR reads. The data show more than 100,000 distinct CDR3 sequences, about a fifth seen once. The lymph nodes were axillary draining lymph nodes from breast cancer patients. What was sequenced was axillary lymph node tissue. The receptors stem from a female donor with breast cancer. Some clones in this sample may be carry-over from other donors' samples.

This clonotype has at least ten counts. The CDR3 sequence: CATSRDLQNYGYTF. In DNA, the CDR3 is TGTGCCACCAGCAGAGATCTTCAGAACTATGGCTACACCTTC. The rearrangement links TRBV15 to TRBJ1-2; D is unresolved. The CDR3 spans 14 residues. V lost 0 bases and J lost 2, with 7 bases in between. Germline CDR1 is LNHNV and CDR2 is YYDKDF (reference sequence).

Concerning this clonotype itself: This clone may be a read error of a much larger clone one base away. The chain recombines TRBV7-2 with TRBJ2-1; D is undetermined. The germline V gene encodes CDR1 SGHTA and CDR2 FQGNSA. This CDR3 is built from 15 residues. Trimming shortened V by 4 bases and J by 5 bases, and 15 bases separated the two germline ends. CDR3 coding DNA: TGTGCCAGCAGCTCAAGGGTCAGTAATGACAATGAGCAGTTCTTC. Encoded protein: CASSSRVSNDNEQFF.

This clonotype was found many times. The V and J genes are TRBV2 and TRBJ2-1; 9 nucleotides align to TRBD2. Trimming took 0 bases from V and 9 from J; bases not matched to a gene: 9. This CDR3 has 16 amino acids. Germline V gene sequence: CDR1 SNHLY, CDR2 FYNNEI. The CDR3, as DNA: TGTGCCAGCAGTGAAGCGCAGGGCGGGAGGGGAGCTGAGCAGTTCTTC. Its translation: CASSEAQGGRGAEQFF.

This clonotype was detected ten times or more. The chain joins TRBV11-2 to TRBJ2-7; TRBD1 agrees at 8 bases. Per germline, CDR1 SGHAT and CDR2 FQNNGV. V shed 4 bases, J shed 5 bases, and the junction held 7 bases outside the gene matches. The CDR3 spans 14 residues. CDR3 DNA sequence: TGTGCCAGCAGCTCCCAGGGGGCGCGTAACGAGCAGTACTTC. Translated, it gives CASSSQGARNEQYF.

This clonotype has ten or more counts. The chain is built from TRBV11-2 and TRBJ2-5, with a weak D call TRBD2 (5 bases). V was shortened by 11 bases and J by 0 bases, with 13 bases between the two germline ends. This CDR3 is 13 amino acids long. Germline values: CDR1 SGHAT, CDR2 FQNNGV. CDR3: CAWGVSNQETQYF. Here the CDR3 DNA reads TGTGCCTGGGGAGTATCGAACCAAGAGACCCAGTACTTC.

This clonotype has ten or more counts. The V and J genes are TRBV7-9 and TRBJ2-5, with D hard to call. CDR1 is SEHNR, CDR2 FQNEAQ, per germline (reference sequence). This CDR3 region has 15 residues. Between the trimmed V and J ends, which lost 1 base and 4 bases, there was a span of 13 bases. Here the CDR3 reads CASSLGGIVGETQYF. In DNA, the CDR3 is TGTGCCAGCAGCTTAGGGGGTATCGTGGGAGAGACCCAGTACTTC.

This clonotype was found many times. The CDR3 here is CASREGLSGYEQYF. CDR3 in DNA: TGTGCCAGCAGAGAAGGACTATCGGGCTACGAGCAGTACTTC. J is TRBJ2-7 and V is TRBV27; D possibly corresponds to TRBD2 (6 bases). This CDR3 is 14 amino acids long. Trimming took 6 bases from V and 3 from J, leaving 15 bases between them. Germline values: CDR1 MNHEY, CDR2 SMNVEV (reference sequence).

On this clonotype: The conserved phenylalanine or tryptophan is not found at the CDR3 terminus, so this likely reflects a read error. The V and J genes are TRBV7-2 and TRBJ2-4; TRBD1 matches 10 bases. This CDR3 spans 16 amino acids. With V trimmed by 5 bases and J by 2 bases, 6 bases remained unmatched. Germline V gene lookup returns CDR1 SGHTA and CDR2 FQGNSA. CDR3 residues: CASSPTGGATKNIQYL. The CDR3 DNA sequence: TGTGCCAGCAGCCCGACAGGGGGCGCGACCAAAAACATTCAGTACCTC.

This clonotype was seen many times. This chain connects TRBV29-1 to TRBJ1-2; no clear D gene. The CDR3 runs 14 residues. The V gene's germline CDR1 is SQVTM and CDR2 ANQGSEA. Trimming removed 5 bases at V and 6 bases at J, with 19 bases between. The CDR3 loop is CSVLPLGINNGYTF. In nucleotides, the CDR3 is TGCAGCGTTCTCCCGCTGGGGATCAATAATGGCTACACCTTC.

This clonotype was counted ten times or more. The chain joins TRBV5-4 to TRBJ2-1; D gene uncertain. V was pared by 7 bases and J by 10 bases, with 9 bases between. The CDR3 totals 10 residues. Germline-derived CDR1 and CDR2 are SGHNT and YYREEE (reference sequence). The CDR3 DNA sequence: TGTGCCAGCGGAAACGGGGAGCAGTTCTTC. Translating gives CASGNGEQFF.

This clonotype was seen at least ten times. The chain joins TRBV2 to TRBJ2-1, with D uncertain. Germline V gene sequence: CDR1 SNHLY, CDR2 FYNNEI. The CDR3 has 16 residues. V was cut by 1 base and J by 0 bases, with 10 bases left in between. This chain's CDR3 is CASSEEGRISYNEQFF. CDR3 nucleotides: TGTGCCAGCAGTGAAGAGGGCAGGATCTCCTACAATGAGCAGTTCTTC.

This clonotype was recorded only once. The CDR3 does not end in the conserved phenylalanine or tryptophan, so this is likely a read error. The rearrangement joins TRBV3-1 to TRBJ2-7, with 11 bases identical to TRBD2. The CDR3 has 15 residues. J lost 0 bases, V lost 3 bases, and 1 base had no gene match. Germline CDR1 LGHDT, CDR2 YNNKEL (reference sequence). The CDR3 is CASSQGLAASYEQYL. The DNA of the CDR3 is TGTGCCAGCAGCCAGGGACTAGCGGCCTCCTACGAGCAGTACCTC.

In this sample, this clonotype is medium-sized (0.01 to 0.1%). The genes are TRBV10-3 and TRBJ2-5, with no clear D. V was clipped by 0 bases and J by 4 bases, with 6 bases between them. Germline V CDR1 and CDR2: ENHRY, SYGVKD. The CDR3 runs to 13 residues. CDR3 sequence reads: CAISESMLETQYF. CDR3 in DNA: TGTGCCATCAGTGAGTCTATGCTAGAGACCCAGTACTTC.

On this clonotype: This may come from a read error, since a much larger clone is one base off. The final CDR3 position lacks the conserved phenylalanine or tryptophan, pointing to a likely read error. This chain links TRBV6-1 with TRBJ2-3; 9 bases are shared with TRBD2. In germline, CDR1 is MNHNS, CDR2 SASEGT. This CDR3 region has 15 residues. V shed 5 bases, J shed 2 bases, and the junction held 5 bases outside the gene matches. CDR3 sequence reads: CASSTSGPHTDTQYS. In nucleotides, the CDR3 is TGTGCCAGCAGTACTAGCGGGCCACACACAGATACGCAGTATTCT.

This clonotype was observed at least ten times. The chain employs TRBV5-6 and TRBJ2-7, with 8 bases fitting TRBD1. CDR1 is SGHDT, CDR2 YYEEEE, per germline. Trimming removed 4 bases from V and 5 bases from J; junction bases left unmatched: 5. The length of the CDR3 is 13 residues. In nucleotides, the CDR3 is TGTGCCAGCAGCATAACAGGGGGGCACGAGCAGTACTTC. Translated, it gives CASSITGGHEQYF.

Notes on this clonotype: A much larger clone lies a single base off, so this may be a read error. This chain uses TRBV6-4 with TRBJ2-1; 7 nucleotides line up with TRBD1. The CDR3 is 12 residues long. Germline assignment: CDR1 MRHNA and CDR2 SNTAGT. The V segment lost 6 bases and the J segment 9 bases; nucleotides outside the gene matches: 5. CDR3 in amino acids: CASRTAGGEQFF. As DNA, the CDR3 is TGTGCCAGCAGGACGGCAGGGGGTGAGCAGTTCTTC.

The rearrangement links TRBV7-2 to TRBJ2-1; D gene unclear. Germline V CDR1 and CDR2: SGHTA, FQGNSA. V was cut by 1 base and J by 6 bases, with 13 bases left in between. The CDR3 runs to 15 residues. The CDR3 sequence is CASSLDLRPANEQFF. As DNA, the CDR3 is TGTGCCAGCAGCTTAGACCTCCGCCCCGCCAATGAGCAGTTCTTC.

Turning to this clonotype: Compared with germline, one end of the junction differs, possibly owing to a read error. The gene calls are TRBV20-1 and TRBJ1-6; D gene uncertain. The V gene's germline CDR1 is DFQATT and CDR2 SNEGSKA (reference sequence). This CDR3 region has 16 residues. Here the CDR3 DNA reads TGCAGTGCTGGAGATTCCCAGGTACACATCAATTCACCCCTCCACTTT. It is translated as CSAGDSQVHINSPLHF.

About this clonotype itself: Just one base apart from a much larger clone, this may be a read error. Since the CDR3 does not end with the conserved phenylalanine or tryptophan, this likely comes from a read error. The gene calls are TRBV18 and TRBJ2-1, with 10 bases aligning to TRBD2. With V trimmed by 5 bases and J by 5 bases, 3 bases remained unmatched. CDR1 is KGHSH and CDR2 is LQKENI in the germline V gene. This CDR3 contains 14 residues. In nucleotides, the CDR3 is TGTGCCAGCTCATCAGCGGGAGGGAACAATGAGCAGTTCTCC. Its protein product is CASSSAGGNNEQFS.

At least ten counts were recorded for this clonotype. The rearrangement links TRBV29-1 to TRBJ1-5; D uncertain. The CDR3 runs to 15 residues. In germline, CDR1 is SQVTM, CDR2 ANQGSEA. The V end lost 5 bases, the J end lost 0 bases, and 14 bases lay between the germline ends. The CDR3 DNA follows: TGCAGCGTTCTTCTGCGGGGAGATAGCAATCAGCCCCAGCATTTT. This encodes CSVLLRGDSNQPQHF.

This rearrangement joins TRBV19 to TRBJ2-5; 10 nucleotides agree with TRBD2. The CDR3 length is 13 residues. Germline V gives CDR1 LNHDA, CDR2 SQIVND (reference sequence). V shed 8 bases, J shed 2 bases, and the junction held 2 bases outside the gene matches. The CDR3 DNA is TGTGCCAGTTCGACTAGCGGGCAAGAGACCCAGTACTTC. This gives the protein CASSTSGQETQYF.

This clonotype was found many times. J is TRBJ2-5 and V is TRBV20-1; D possibly uses TRBD1 or TRBD2 (7 bases each). This CDR3 comprises 14 residues. V was shortened by 5 bases and J by 1 base, with 14 bases between the two germline ends. Germline V gene sequence: CDR1 DFQATT, CDR2 SNEGSKA (reference sequence). As DNA, the CDR3 is TGCAGTGCTGGGGGGAGGGGGCCCCAAGAGACCCAGTACTTC. It yields the protein CSAGGRGPQETQYF.

Notes on this clonotype: A read error may be the cause here, since a much bigger clone is one base away. Without the conserved terminal phenylalanine or tryptophan, this CDR3 likely stems from a read error. The J gene is TRBJ2-5, the V gene TRBV7-2, with D hard to call. The CDR3 contains 11 residues. V was pared by 5 bases and J by 4 bases, with 5 bases between. Germline V lookup: CDR1 SGHTA, CDR2 FQGNSA. This CDR3 is CASSQSETQYS. The CDR3 nucleotides read TGTGCCAGCAGCCAATCAGAGACCCAGTACTCC.

Comments on this clonotype: This may stem from a read error, because a much larger clone lies one nucleotide away. This sequence joins TRBV7-8 and TRBJ1-5; D not certain. Germline CDR1 reads SGHVS; CDR2 reads FQNEAQ. The length of the CDR3 is 13 residues. CDR3 amino acids: CASSLAGVQPRHF. The CDR3 DNA reads TGTGCCAGCAGCTTAGCGGGAGTTCAGCCCCGGCATTTT. Full variable domain (rest looked up from reference TRBV7-8 and TRBJ1-5): GAGVSQSPRYKVAKRGQDVALRCDPISGHVSLFWYQQALGQGPEFLTYFQNEAQLDKSGLPSDRFFAERPEGSVSTLKIQRTQQEDSAVYLCASSLAGVQPRHFGDGTRLSIL.